This T cell receptor beta chain was identified during a study of circulating and synovial CD4+ cells in juvenile arthritis. Produced via immunoSEQ multiplex PCR; TCRdb's table is partial and in-frame only. The data show more than 1,200 clones, approximately 91% seen once. Sequencing used HLA-DR+ CD4+ T cells from blood. Subset here: circulating pathogenic-like lymphocytes, sorted as HLA-DR+CD14-CD3+CD4+CD25low/- blood T cells. This receptor was taken from a human donor with juvenile idiopathic arthritis.

CDR3 loop: CASSQLRLAGAGEQYF. CDR3 sequence (DNA): TGTGCCAGCAGCCAATTACGACTAGCGGGAGCAGGGGAGCAGTACTTC. The genes are TRBV14 and TRBJ2-7, with 12 bases fitting TRBD2. Germline V gene lookup returns CDR1 SGHDN and CDR2 FVKESK. Losses at the gene ends were 2 bases for V and 7 bases for J; bases not matched to a gene: 9. The CDR3 runs 16 residues.